One sample yielded the 4 T cell receptor beta chains listed below, sequenced in a study of OX40 agonist ivuxolimab in advanced cancers. TCRdb keeps only in-frame clones here, not all; method: immunoSEQ multiplex PCR. The table shows about 71,000 clones, with around nine tenths occurring only once. The specimen comprised CD4+ or CD8+ T cells sorted from blood, sampled in a trial of the OX40 agonist ivuxolimab. The receptors were gathered from an adult with an advanced solid tumor such as melanoma, head and neck, liver or kidney cancer.

The CDR3 region has the DNA TGTGCCTGGAGTCGGGGACTAGCAAAAGTCCAAGAGACCCAGTACTTC. Amino acids: CAWSRGLAKVQETQYF. The V call is TRBV30, the J call TRBJ2-5; TRBD2 matches at 9 bases. Germline V gene sequence: CDR1 GTSNPN, CDR2 SVGIG (reference sequence). The CDR3 length is 16 residues. J was trimmed by 1 base and V by 2 bases; bases with no gene match: 8.

This chain links TRBV7-9 with TRBJ1-1; D is possibly TRBD1 (5 bases). Germline values: CDR1 SEHNR, CDR2 FQNEAQ (reference sequence). The CDR3 covers 15 residues. The ends were cut back, 5 bases at V and 3 bases at J, with 16 bases in the middle. The CDR3 DNA sequence: TGTGCCAGCAGCCCACAGGTCTTGGGACACACTGAAGCTTTCTTT. Protein: CASSPQVLGHTEAFF.

This chain uses TRBV9 with TRBJ2-7; D gene unclear. This CDR3 spans 14 amino acids. CDR1 SGDLS and CDR2 YYNGEE come from the germline V gene. V was clipped by 0 bases and J by 4 bases, with 11 bases between them. CDR3 nucleotides: TGTGCCAGCAGCGTAGGCTTTTCACGTTACGAGCAGTACTTC. Its translation: CASSVGFSRYEQYF.

V is TRBV19 and J is TRBJ2-4, with a weak D call TRBD1 (6 bases). Per the germline V gene, CDR1 is LNHDA and CDR2 is SQIVND (reference sequence). The CDR3 runs 14 residues. The V end was cut by 8 bases, the J end by 0 bases, with 11 bases between. The CDR3 bases are TGTGCCAGTCAGGACAGCTTAGCCAAAAACATTCAGTACTTC. Protein product: CASQDSLAKNIQYF.